The present TCR beta chain was sequenced within a study of blood T cells in healthy people across ages. V trimming: 3 bases; J trimming: 1 base; junction bases outside the gene matches: 3. In germline, CDR1 is SGHRS, CDR2 YFSETQ. The CDR3 has 14 amino acids. Then a second PCR, running about 6 to 12 cycles, was carried out with a sample-barcoded 5' primer and a J-beta primer mix. MiXCR, applied by TCRdb to the 5' RACE reads, yields one record per CDR3 protein. The profile shows more than 750,000 distinct CDR3 sequences, roughly 29% of them singletons. The table lists this clonotype with many counts. The sample was also reused in another study, on T cells of mothers and their children.

This TCR was recovered from a woman aged 40-49 years in good health. The chain has TRBV5-1 and TRBJ1-1, with 7 positions matching TRBD1. Sequencing was carried out using blood. The CDR3 spells CASSSRTGNTEAFF. The CDR3 DNA is TGCGCCAGCAGCTCCAGGACAGGGAACACTGAAGCTTTCTTT.